One sample yielded the 21 T cell receptor beta chains listed below, sequenced in a study of blood T cells in healthy people across ages. A second PCR, run for about 7 to 11 cycles, used a sample-barcoded 5' primer plus a J-beta primer mix. In TCRdb, the 5' RACE reads were re-called with MiXCR into one record per CDR3 protein. The repertoire holds 550,000 to 750,000 distinct CDR3 sequences, around 21% seen once, with around 3.4% in the top ten. What was sequenced was blood. The receptors were gathered from a man aged 65-85 years in good health.

This clonotype has more than one count but fewer than ten. V is TRBV2 and J is TRBJ1-2; D unclear. Trimming took off 7 bases at V and 3 bases at J, with 12 bases between the two ends. Germline values: CDR1 SNHLY, CDR2 FYNNEI. The CDR3 is 13 residues long. The chain's CDR3 is CASTEQLYYGYTF. As DNA, the CDR3 is TGTGCCAGCACCGAACAGCTTTACTATGGCTACACCTTC.

The chain couples TRBV12-3 or TRBV12-4 to TRBJ2-2; tentative D call: TRBD2 (5 bases). The germline V and J ends were trimmed by 2 bases and 5 bases, with 9 bases remaining between them. The CDR3 is made up of 14 amino acids. CDR3 sequence: CASSLRDMTGELFF. CDR3 nucleotides: TGTGCCAGCAGTTTACGGGATATGACCGGGGAGCTGTTTTTT.

This clonotype was observed a handful of times. V gene TRBV27 combines with J gene TRBJ1-4; no clear D gene. The CDR3 is 15 amino acids. Deletions cut 5 bases from V and 3 bases from J, with 13 bases between. The germline V gene has CDR1 MNHEY and CDR2 SMNVEV (reference sequence). The CDR3 bases are TGTGCCAGCAGTGGCACGGGGTTGCCTAATGAAAAACTGTTTTTT. Its protein product is CASSGTGLPNEKLFF.

This clonotype was recorded a few times. V gene TRBV11-2 combines with J gene TRBJ2-7, with 10 positions matching TRBD2. Trimming cost V 0 bases and J 6 bases; bases outside gene matches: 5. The V gene's germline CDR1 is SGHAT and CDR2 FQNNGV. There are 15 residues in the CDR3. Here the CDR3 DNA reads TGTGCCAGCAGCTTAGAGTCTAGCGGGAGTTCCGAGCAGTACTTC. This sequence encodes CASSLESSGSSEQYF.

As for this clonotype: The junction does not match germline at one end; this may be a read error. The J gene is TRBJ2-3, the V gene TRBV7-3, with D tentatively TRBD1 (7 bases). The CDR3 runs to 15 residues. Germline lookup yields CDR1 SGHTA and CDR2 FQGTGA. The CDR3 here is CANSPGGSRGDTQYF. CDR3 bases: TGTGCCAACAGCCCAGGGGGGAGCAGAGGAGATACGCAGTATTTT.

This chain links TRBV5-1 with TRBJ1-1; 8 nucleotides agree with TRBD1. CDR1 and CDR2 from the germline V gene are SGHRS and YFSETQ. CDR3 length: 15 amino acids. Trimming removed 4 bases from V and 3 bases from J; junction bases left unmatched: 8. DNA for the CDR3: TGCGCCAGCAGCACCCGGACAGGGAGGGACACTGAAGCTTTCTTT. It specifies CASSTRTGRDTEAFF.

This clonotype turned up a few times. This sequence joins TRBV20-1 and TRBJ1-1; D gene unclear. CDR1 is DFQATT, CDR2 SNEGSKA, per germline (reference sequence). Trimming removed 2 bases at V and 0 bases at J, with 7 bases between. The CDR3 is 13 amino acids. DNA of the CDR3: TGCAGTGCTAGACGGCAGTTGAACACTGAAGCTTTCTTT. It is translated as CSARRQLNTEAFF.

The gene calls are TRBV18 and TRBJ2-3; the match to TRBD1 covers 10 bases. J was trimmed by 3 bases and V by 3 bases; bases with no gene match: 6. The CDR3 is 16 residues long. Germline lookup yields CDR1 KGHSH and CDR2 LQKENI. CDR3 loop: CASSPSGQGLTDTQYF. For the CDR3, the DNA is TGTGCCAGCTCACCCTCGGGACAGGGGCTGACAGATACGCAGTATTTT.

A word on this clonotype: Germline is not matched at one junction end, which may reflect a read error. This chain uses TRBV3-1 with TRBJ2-7, with 11 bases identical to TRBD2. The CDR3 totals 14 residues. Per germline, CDR1 LGHDT and CDR2 YNNKEL (reference sequence). The CDR3 loop is CASRTSGSSYKQYF. The CDR3 DNA reads TGTGCCAGCAGAACTAGCGGGAGCTCCTACAAGCAGTACTTC.

This clonotype was detected a few times. This sequence joins TRBV6-1 and TRBJ2-5, with 7 bases aligning to TRBD1. TRBJ2-7 explains the end of the DNA better; the J call may be wrong. From germline, CDR1 is MNHNS and CDR2 SASEGT. The CDR3 is 14 amino acids. Written as DNA, the CDR3 is TGTGCCAGCAGTGGAATAGGGACAGTCGACGAGCAGTACTTC. It codes for CASSGIGTVDEQYF.

This clonotype was observed a handful of times. The gene calls are TRBV14 and TRBJ1-1; a weak D match, TRBD1 (5 bases). Germline-derived CDR1 and CDR2 are SGHDN and FVKESK. Trimming took 4 bases from V and 4 from J, leaving 10 bases between them. The CDR3 consists of 13 residues. CDR3 residues: CASSPWGVTEAFF. Written as DNA, the CDR3 is TGTGCCAGCAGCCCCTGGGGGGTCACTGAAGCTTTCTTT.

The V call is TRBV2, the J call TRBJ2-5, with TRBD1 matching over 8 bases. The V gene end was trimmed by 5 bases and the J gene end by 3 bases; junction bases not matched to a gene: 20. This CDR3 is built from 19 residues. Germline lookup yields CDR1 SNHLY and CDR2 FYNNEI. In nucleotides, the CDR3 is TGTGCCAGCAGTACTCGGACAGGGCCCGTCTACTCCCCAAAAGAGACCCAGTACTTC. Its protein product is CASSTRTGPVYSPKETQYF.

The chain couples TRBV7-2 to TRBJ2-2; TRBD1 might be the D (5 bases). The CDR3 sequence is 15 residues long. Germline loops: CDR1 SGHTA, CDR2 FQGNSA. V was clipped by 6 bases and J by 2 bases, with 13 bases between them. For the CDR3, the DNA is TGTGCCAGCAGTTGGGGCAGCTTTAACACCGGGGAGCTGTTTTTT. Protein sequence: CASSWGSFNTGELFF.

This clonotype was observed many times. The chain links TRBV12-3 or TRBV12-4 to TRBJ1-2; no definite D call. Trimming removed 3 bases from V and 4 bases from J, with 6 bases in between. The CDR3 is 12 residues long. CDR3 nucleotides: TGTGCCAGCAGTTTTAACATCTATGGCTACACCTTC. Translated, it gives CASSFNIYGYTF.

As regards this clonotype: A read error may produce the germline difference seen at one junction end. The chain recombines TRBV5-4 with TRBJ2-3; no clear D gene. The CDR3 consists of 13 residues. Germline lookup yields CDR1 SGHNT and CDR2 YYREEE (reference sequence). CDR3 sequence reads: CTSSFDLGDTQYF. The DNA for the CDR3 is TGTACCAGCAGCTTCGACCTCGGGGATACGCAGTATTTT.

This sequence joins TRBV11-2 and TRBJ2-1; 8 nucleotides align to TRBD2. The germline V gene encodes CDR1 SGHAT and CDR2 FQNNGV. V lost 4 bases and J lost 2; bases outside the gene matches: 4. The CDR3 has 15 residues. CDR3 sequence reads: CASSSSTSAYNEQFF. In DNA form, the CDR3 reads TGTGCCAGCAGCTCATCGACTAGCGCCTACAATGAGCAGTTCTTC.

This clonotype was seen only a few times. The genes are TRBV6-5 and TRBJ2-5; 7 bases align to TRBD2. TRBJ2-7 explains the end of the DNA better; the J call may be wrong. Germline values: CDR1 MNHEY, CDR2 SVGAGI. This CDR3 comprises 15 residues. The CDR3 loop is CASSPRGLVVYEQYF. CDR3 bases: TGTGCCAGCAGCCCCCGCGGACTAGTGGTCTACGAGCAGTACTTC.

This clonotype showed up just a few times. The chain uses TRBV10-3 and TRBJ2-2, with 8 positions matching TRBD2. CDR3 length: 16 residues. Germline assignment: CDR1 ENHRY and CDR2 SYGVKD. Trimming at V came to 0 bases and at J to 4 bases, leaving 4 bases not matched to a gene. CDR3 sequence (DNA): TGTGCCATCAGTGAGTCGGCCACTAGCGGCACCGGGGAGCTGTTTTTT. Protein: CAISESATSGTGELFF.

This chain uses TRBV24-1 with TRBJ2-3; 11 nucleotides agree with TRBD2. CDR1 and CDR2 (germline): KGHDR, SFDVKD. The junction had 20 bases not matched to a gene; V was cut back by 12 bases and J by 1 base. CDR3 length: 19 amino acids. The CDR3 DNA reads as TGTGCCCCCCTGCCGGCAGGAACTAGCGGGAGAGAGGGCACAGATACGCAGTATTTT. It yields the protein CAPLPAGTSGREGTDTQYF.

This chain links TRBV12-3 or TRBV12-4 with TRBJ1-1, with TRBD1 matching over 9 bases. The CDR3 has 14 amino acids. Germline trimming cut 3 bases from V and 5 bases from J; bases unmatched to any gene: 4. DNA of the CDR3: TGTGCCAGCAGTTTGGACAGGGGAAGGACTGAAGCTTTCTTT. Translating gives CASSLDRGRTEAFF.

This clonotype was counted only a few times. J is TRBJ2-5 and V is TRBV7-9; D gene uncertain. This CDR3 is built from 15 residues. V was trimmed by 1 base and J by 1 base, leaving 10 bases between them. The germline CDR1 and CDR2 sequences are SEHNR and FQNEAQ (reference sequence). CDR3 DNA sequence: TGTGCCAGCAGCTTAGTGGGCGGTCCCCAAGAGACCCAGTACTTC. This encodes CASSLVGGPQETQYF.